The clone carrying this T cell receptor beta chain was seen many times. TCRdb used MiXCR to reprocess the 5' RACE reads, holding one entry per CDR3 protein. The sample carries about 31,000 distinct CDR3 sequences, roughly 7.1% recorded once. These data belong to a study of early T cells in non-severe SARS-CoV-2 infection. V dropped 3 bases and J dropped 0 bases, with 8 bases sitting between them. CDR1 is SGHAT, CDR2 FQNNGV, per germline. The CDR3 covers 14 residues. The clonotype originates from an adult who was a healthcare worker with PCR-confirmed SARS-CoV-2 infection or an uninfected control (not recorded which). The gene calls are TRBV11-2 and TRBJ1-2; no firm D call. The starting material was whole blood, obtained at baseline. The CDR3 DNA reads TGTGCCAGCAGCTTTCAGGTTTCTAACTATGGCTACACCTTC. This gives the protein CASSFQVSNYGYTF.